The next 6 T cell receptor beta chains were all read from a single sample in a study of neurological immune-mediated disorders. TCRdb reprocessed the 5' RACE reads via MiXCR and lists one record per CDR3 protein. Of under 70,000 distinct CDR3 sequences listed, around 3.4% were seen once; the top ten hold about 7%. The sequencing input was PBMCs. Every receptor here comes from a woman aged 60-75 years with multiple sclerosis.

This clonotype was seen ten or more times. The rearrangement joins TRBV3-1 to TRBJ1-5; D call uncertain. The germline V gene encodes CDR1 LGHDT and CDR2 YNNKEL (reference sequence). V dropped 6 bases and J dropped 4 bases, with 7 bases sitting between them. This CDR3 comprises 12 residues. The CDR3 reads CASSQRNQPQHF. Here the CDR3 DNA reads TGTGCCAGCAGTCAACGGAATCAGCCCCAGCATTTT.

The gene calls are TRBV20-1 and TRBJ2-7, with no clear D. This CDR3 is 11 amino acids long. V lost 3 bases and J 6 bases, leaving 9 bases between the germline ends. Per germline, CDR1 DFQATT and CDR2 SNEGSKA (reference sequence). CDR3 DNA sequence: TGCAGTGCTAGGGTAACTGGCGAGCAGTACTTC. Its protein is CSARVTGEQYF.

This chain connects TRBV6-5 to TRBJ1-2, with D tentatively TRBD1 (5 bases). This CDR3 has 14 amino acids. CDR1 and CDR2 (germline): MNHEY, SVGAGI. Trimming left V 8 bases short and J 3 bases short, with 16 bases between. The DNA for the CDR3 is TGTGCCAGCCTGGGACGGTTAGGGGACTATGGCTACACCTTC. This encodes CASLGRLGDYGYTF.

This clonotype has ten or more counts. The CDR3 DNA is TGTGCCAGCAGTTTATTAGATTGGGGGACAAACTACGAGCAGTACTTC. Translating it yields CASSLLDWGTNYEQYF. V gene TRBV28 combines with J gene TRBJ2-7; weak D call: TRBD1 (6 bases). This CDR3 has 16 residues. V lost 1 base and J 3 bases, leaving 16 bases between the germline ends. CDR1 MDHEN and CDR2 SYDVKM come from the germline V gene.

In its sample, this clonotype was seen a few times. This chain joins TRBV7-9 and TRBJ2-7; D not certain. V lost 3 bases and J 2 bases, leaving 5 bases between the germline ends. CDR3 length: 12 residues. Germline loops: CDR1 SEHNR, CDR2 FQNEAQ (reference sequence). The CDR3 protein is CASSLAPYEQYF. The CDR3 bases are TGTGCCAGCAGCTTGGCCCCCTACGAGCAGTACTTC.

The sample holds many counts of this clonotype. The chain employs TRBV7-9 and TRBJ1-2; D may be TRBD1 (5 bases). Trimming shortened V by 5 bases and J by 4 bases, and 20 bases separated the two germline ends. The CDR3 is made up of 16 amino acids. Germline loops: CDR1 SEHNR, CDR2 FQNEAQ (reference sequence). The chain's CDR3 is CASSLKEAGVGYGYTF. In nucleotides, the CDR3 is TGTGCCAGCAGCCTTAAAGAGGCGGGGGTTGGCTATGGCTACACCTTC.